This record concerns one T cell receptor beta chain sequence. Its target is unknown. This sample is part of a study of OX40 agonist ivuxolimab in advanced cancers. Study as a whole: Given to patients was ivuxolimab, an agonistic anti-OX40 (CD134) antibody. Earlier treatment with anti-PD-1, anti-PD-L1 or anti-CTLA-4 was permitted, and about 40% had received some.

The germline CDR1 and CDR2 sequences are MNHNY and SVGAGI (reference sequence). This CDR3 is 14 amino acids long. Trimming shortened V by 5 bases and J by 1 base, and 9 bases separated the two germline ends. Study results and caveats: At 0.1-3.0 mg/kg, partial responders had clonal expansion among the lowest observed. Fewer expanded clones were found on average in CD4+ than in CD8+ T cells.

Assay used: immunoSEQ multiplex PCR; TCRdb lists only in-frame clones, some missing. The sample holds some 100,000 clones; around nine tenths are singletons and the top ten take approximately 0.3%. This clonotype was obtained from an adult with an advanced solid tumor such as melanoma, head and neck, liver or kidney cancer. The sequencing used CD4+ or CD8+ T cells sorted from blood, collected in a trial of the OX40 agonist ivuxolimab. V and J are TRBV6-6 and TRBJ2-1; no reliable D call. CDR3 sequence (DNA): TGTGCCAGCAGTCCGACGGAATCCTACAATGAGCAGTTCTTC. This sequence encodes CASSPTESYNEQFF.